Given below is one TCR beta chain in context. Its antigen is not identified. The data belong to a study of cytomegalovirus exposure and HLA in healthy donors. Background on the study: Earlier, roughly 120 million unique TCR beta sequences were recovered from about 200 million T cells by an analysis.

Regarding the study as a whole: Reports described diagnosis of cytomegalovirus status by the classifier as highly specific and sensitive. Within a later analysis, the majority of CMV-associated TCR beta chains appeared HLA-restricted. Clonal expansion was found to be greater in HLA-associated TCR beta chains than in equally common others in a later analysis.

Primers for the PCR totalled 60 Vbeta and 13 Jbeta. TCRdb's table, derived via immunoSEQ multiplex PCR, lists solely in-frame clones and lacks some. The sample includes about 39,000 clones. Looked up from germline, CDR1 is SGHRS and CDR2 is YFSETQ. This CDR3 contains 15 residues. V lost 3 bases and J lost 2; bases outside the gene matches: 2. This chain uses TRBV5-1 with TRBJ2-1; 10 nucleotides match TRBD2. The receptor's source is a woman aged 25 to 45 in good health and CMV-seropositive. The sample consisted of PBMCs. The CDR3 DNA is TGCGCCAGCAGCTCGAGCGGGGGGGCCTACAATGAGCAGTTCTTC. As protein: CASSSSGGAYNEQFF. Together with reference TRBV5-1 and TRBJ2-1, the CDR3 gives the full variable domain: KAGVTQTPRYLIKTRGQQVTLSCSPISGHRSVSWYQQTPGQGLQFLFEYFSETQRNKGNFPGRFSGRQFSNSRSEMNVSTLELGDSALYLCASSSSGGAYNEQFFGPGTRLTVL.